Below, one TCR beta chain is given with its context. The antigen is not known. The data stem from a study of follicular helper T cells after annual influenza vaccination. Findings and limits, study-wide: ICOS+CD38+ cTfh clonality change tracked circulating plasmablast frequency change. Only roughly 9-23% of analyzed cells yielded productive TCRB sequences. Day 7 ICOS+CD38+ clones later appeared mostly in ICOS-CD38- cTfh. Yearly vaccinations repeatedly recalled conserved clonotypes in ICOS+CD38+ cTfh.

Germline V CDR1 and CDR2: SGDLS, YYNGEE. CDR3 length equals 15 residues. The ends were cut back, 6 bases at V and 5 bases at J, with 17 bases in the middle. Sequenced by immunoSEQ multiplex PCR; TCRdb stores in-frame clones only, minus some. Among some 11,000 clones listed, 70% to 80% were seen once. Sequencing used CXCR5- memory CD4+ T cells sorted from blood, obtained 6 weeks after influenza vaccination. The J gene is TRBJ2-2, the V gene TRBV9; D is possibly TRBD1 (6 bases). The TCR sequence derives from an adult who received the influenza vaccine. The CDR3 DNA follows: TGTGCCAGCAAGGCCACAGGGTGGGCAACCGGGGAGCTGTTTTTT. Its protein product is CASKATGWATGELFF.